This TCR beta chain originates from a study of identical twins. MiXCR, applied by TCRdb to the 5' RACE reads, yields one record per CDR3 protein. This table holds 700,000 or so distinct CDR3 sequences, around 8.3% found once. This CDR3 has 16 residues. Per the germline V gene, CDR1 is SGDLS and CDR2 is YYNGEE. The J segment lost 3 bases and the V segment lost 2 bases, leaving 10 bases of the junction unmatched. These same data were also listed under a study on yellow fever vaccine responses in identical twins.

Source material: PBMCs. The V call is TRBV9, the J call TRBJ1-1; TRBD1 agrees at 7 bases. This TCR was recovered from a woman aged 18-35 years in good health. This CDR3 is CASSVDTGQIDTEAFF. CDR3 DNA: TGTGCCAGCAGCGTCGACACGGGACAGATCGACACTGAAGCTTTCTTT.